A single sample is the source of the 24 T cell receptor beta chains below, sequenced in a study of blood T cell repertoires in COVID-19. TCRdb keeps only in-frame clones here, not all; method: immunoSEQ multiplex PCR. The table has 120,000 to 150,000 clones, around 87% seen once. What was sequenced was peripheral blood. Every receptor here comes from a woman aged 45-60 years with active or convalescent COVID-19.

This rearrangement joins TRBV5-4 to TRBJ2-5; 7 nucleotides match TRBD1. The V gene end was trimmed by 5 bases and the J gene end by 0 bases; junction bases not matched to a gene: 4. Germline V gene lookup returns CDR1 SGHNT and CDR2 YYREEE (reference sequence). CDR3 length: 14 amino acids. This CDR3 reads CASRGGQYQETQYF. DNA of the CDR3: TGTGCCAGCAGAGGGGGACAGTACCAAGAGACCCAGTACTTC.

The J gene is TRBJ1-3, the V gene TRBV2; D gene uncertain. Looked up from germline, CDR1 is SNHLY and CDR2 is FYNNEI. The CDR3 has 16 amino acids. V lost 0 bases, J lost 4 bases, and 13 bases lay in between. CDR3 loop: CASSEAFVGVGNTIYF. CDR3 bases: TGTGCCAGCAGTGAAGCGTTCGTCGGGGTGGGAAACACCATATATTTT. Using reference TRBV2 and TRBJ1-3 for the parts outside the CDR3, the full variable domain is EPEVTQTPSHQVTQMGQEVILRCVPISNHLYFYWYRQILGQKVEFLVSFYNNEISEKSEIFDDQFSVERPDGSNFTLKIRSTKLEDSAMYFCASSEAFVGVGNTIYFGEGSWLTVV.

The CDR3 DNA sequence: TGTGCCAGCAGCTTGGGACAGGGGAAAGCCGGGGAGCTGTTTTTT. As protein: CASSLGQGKAGELFF. The chain links TRBV5-6 to TRBJ2-2; 8 bases match TRBD1. The CDR3 is made up of 15 amino acids. Per the germline V gene, CDR1 is SGHDT and CDR2 is YYEEEE. V lost 0 bases to trimming and J lost 6 bases; unmatched junction nucleotides: 4. Using reference TRBV5-6 and TRBJ2-2 for the parts outside the CDR3, the full variable domain is DAGVTQSPTHLIKTRGQQVTLRCSPKSGHDTVSWYQQALGQGPQFIFQYYEEEERQRGNFPDRFSGHQFPNYSSELNVNALLLGDSALYLCASSLGQGKAGELFFGEGSRLTVL.

The rearrangement uses TRBV4-3 and TRBJ1-6; D is unresolved. This CDR3 comprises 15 residues. Trimming left V 1 base short and J 3 bases short, with 7 bases between. Germline lookup yields CDR1 LGHNA and CDR2 YSLEER. The CDR3 coding sequence is TGCGCCAGCAGCCAAGGAGCCGTCTATAATTCACCCCTCCACTTT. Residues: CASSQGAVYNSPLHF.

The chain couples TRBV5-5 to TRBJ1-1; D is possibly TRBD1 (5 bases). The germline CDR1 and CDR2 sequences are SGHKS and YYEKEE (reference sequence). V shed 6 bases and J shed 0 bases, with 18 bases lying between them. The CDR3 has 16 amino acids. The CDR3, as DNA: TGTGCCAGCATCCCGGGGGACCGTTACATGAACACTGAAGCTTTCTTT. This sequence encodes CASIPGDRYMNTEAFF.

The gene calls are TRBV27 and TRBJ1-2; a possible D gene is TRBD1 (5 bases). The germline V gene has CDR1 MNHEY and CDR2 SMNVEV (reference sequence). CDR3 length: 15 amino acids. Between the trimmed V and J ends, which lost 5 bases and 8 bases, there was a span of 21 bases. The CDR3 is CASSPAGRGKWGYTF. CDR3 sequence (DNA): TGTGCCAGCAGTCCAGCCGGTAGGGGTAAATGGGGCTACACCTTC.

The V and J genes are TRBV4-3 and TRBJ1-3; D ambiguous. The CDR3 totals 17 residues. The V gene lost 1 base and the J gene lost 0 bases, with 13 bases spanning the gap. The germline V gene encodes CDR1 LGHNA and CDR2 YSLEER. The CDR3 sequence: CASSQAIQQSSGNTIYF. The CDR3 region has the DNA TGCGCCAGCAGCCAAGCAATACAACAGAGCTCTGGAAACACCATATATTTT.

J is TRBJ2-3 and V is TRBV7-9; 7 bases line up with TRBD2. J was trimmed by 6 bases and V by 2 bases; bases with no gene match: 5. The CDR3 has 14 amino acids. Germline V CDR1 and CDR2: SEHNR, FQNEAQ (reference sequence). CDR3 loop: CASSLTGTTDTQYF. CDR3 bases: TGTGCCAGCAGCTTAACCGGGACTACGGATACGCAGTATTTT.

The chain carries TRBV7-9 and TRBJ2-6; 7 nucleotides match TRBD1. The CDR3 has 18 residues. With 2 bases clipped from V and 1 base from J, the junction kept 8 bases outside the gene matches. Germline V gene sequence: CDR1 SEHNR, CDR2 FQNEAQ (reference sequence). CDR3 loop: CASSLRDRVGSGANVLTF. DNA for the CDR3: TGTGCCAGCAGCTTACGTGACAGGGTGGGATCTGGGGCCAACGTCCTGACTTTC.

J is TRBJ2-7 and V is TRBV2, with 8 bases that match TRBD1. The CDR3 is 13 residues long. V lost 8 bases to trimming and J lost 9 bases; unmatched junction nucleotides: 12. Germline lookup yields CDR1 SNHLY and CDR2 FYNNEI. CDR3 sequence: CASQRGQGTGQYF. Here the CDR3 DNA reads TGTGCCAGCCAGAGAGGACAGGGAACGGGGCAGTACTTC.

CDR3 DNA sequence: TGCAGTGCGGGACAGACCAACGAGCAGTACTTC. It specifies CSAGQTNEQYF. The V and J genes are TRBV20-1 and TRBJ2-7; 7 bases are a match to TRBD1. CDR3 length: 11 amino acids. The germline V gene has CDR1 DFQATT and CDR2 SNEGSKA (reference sequence). J gave up 5 bases and V 6 bases, and 4 bases lay outside the gene matches.

The chain employs TRBV7-9 and TRBJ2-3, with TRBD2 identical over 8 bases. Germline V gives CDR1 SEHNR, CDR2 FQNEAQ (reference sequence). Unmatched junction bases numbered 4, after V lost 4 bases and J lost 1 base. This CDR3 is built from 15 residues. As DNA, the CDR3 is TGTGCCAGCAGCTCCTGGACTAGCCGCACAGATACGCAGTATTTT. Translation gives CASSSWTSRTDTQYF.

V is TRBV4-3 and J is TRBJ2-2, with a tentative D call TRBD2 (5 bases). CDR1 and CDR2 (germline): LGHNA, YSLEER. CDR3 length equals 16 residues. V was shortened by 0 bases and J by 4 bases, with 12 bases between the two germline ends. Here the CDR3 reads CASSQDSAAGTGELFF. CDR3 in DNA: TGCGCCAGCAGCCAAGATTCGGCGGCGGGCACCGGGGAGCTGTTTTTT.

The gene calls are TRBV7-2 and TRBJ2-1; 9 bases are shared with TRBD1. V lost 6 bases to trimming and J lost 4 bases; unmatched junction nucleotides: 7. The CDR3 is made up of 15 amino acids. Per the germline V gene, CDR1 is SGHTA and CDR2 is FQGNSA. The CDR3 region is CASSPPGTGYNEQFF. The CDR3 DNA follows: TGTGCCAGCAGTCCACCTGGGACAGGGTACAATGAGCAGTTCTTC.

V gene TRBV7-3 combines with J gene TRBJ1-1; D ambiguous. The ends were cut back, 3 bases at V and 1 base at J, with 6 bases in the middle. Germline assignment: CDR1 SGHTA and CDR2 FQGTGA. The CDR3 sequence is 13 residues long. As DNA, the CDR3 is TGTGCCAGCAGCTTCCAGGAGAACACTGAAGCTTTCTTT. Its protein is CASSFQENTEAFF.

The rearrangement links TRBV20-1 to TRBJ1-4, with D perhaps matching TRBD1 (6 bases). CDR1 DFQATT and CDR2 SNEGSKA come from the germline V gene (reference sequence). V shed 3 bases and J shed 4 bases, with 12 bases lying between them. The CDR3 runs 14 residues. The CDR3 region has the DNA TGCAGTGCTAGTCAGGGAGGGGGTAATGAAAAACTGTTTTTT. Protein sequence: CSASQGGGNEKLFF.

V and J are TRBV27 and TRBJ1-2, with 10 bases fitting TRBD1. V was clipped by 3 bases and J by 7 bases; unmatched bases: 5. Germline CDR1 and CDR2: MNHEY and SMNVEV (reference sequence). The CDR3 is 14 amino acids. CDR3 nucleotides: TGTGCCAGCAGTTTGACAGGGGGCCCGTTTGGCTACACCTTC. This sequence encodes CASSLTGGPFGYTF.

The chain recombines TRBV6-5 with TRBJ1-1, with no clear D. V lost 6 bases to trimming and J lost 0 bases, with 5 bases between them. The germline V gene encodes CDR1 MNHEY and CDR2 SVGAGI. The CDR3 spans 12 residues. CDR3 amino acids: CASRLMNTEAFF. The CDR3 DNA sequence: TGTGCCAGCAGACTGATGAACACTGAAGCTTTCTTT.

The chain carries TRBV6-5 and TRBJ1-1; 7 positions agree with TRBD1. The trim removed 5 bases at V and 0 bases at J, leaving 6 bases unmatched. This CDR3 is 15 amino acids long. Germline lookup yields CDR1 MNHEY and CDR2 SVGAGI. CDR3 in amino acids: CASSRDSLMNTEAFF. The CDR3 coding sequence is TGTGCCAGCAGTAGGGACAGCCTCATGAACACTGAAGCTTTCTTT.

This sequence joins TRBV18 and TRBJ1-2; D remains ambiguous. V was cut by 0 bases and J by 7 bases, with 9 bases left in between. Germline assignment: CDR1 KGHSH and CDR2 LQKENI. CDR3 length: 13 residues. The CDR3 sequence is CASSPPDYGGYTF. The CDR3 DNA follows: TGTGCCAGCTCACCACCGGACTACGGTGGCTACACCTTC.

The rearrangement links TRBV29-1 to TRBJ1-2; D gene uncertain. V lost 3 bases to trimming and J lost 5 bases, with 13 bases between them. Germline assignment: CDR1 SQVTM and CDR2 ANQGSEA. This CDR3 is built from 13 residues. This chain's CDR3 is CSVDSNPTYGYTF. CDR3 bases: TGCAGCGTTGATTCAAACCCAACTTATGGCTACACCTTC.

This chain joins TRBV12-3 or TRBV12-4 and TRBJ1-2; D gene ambiguous. Between the trimmed V and J ends, which lost 6 bases and 6 bases, there was a span of 11 bases. The length of the CDR3 is 12 residues. This chain's CDR3 is CASSYRGHGYTF. The CDR3 coding sequence is TGTGCCAGCAGCTATCGCGGGCATGGCTACACCTTC.

This chain links TRBV6-2 or TRBV6-3 with TRBJ1-2; possibly TRBD1 for D (5 bases). The CDR3 sequence is 13 residues long. Germline V gene lookup returns CDR1 MNHEY and CDR2 SVGEGT. The V and J ends lost 6 bases and 3 bases respectively, with 11 bases between them. CDR3 sequence: CASSLQGYYGYTF. In nucleotides, the CDR3 is TGTGCCAGCAGCCTCCAGGGTTACTATGGCTACACCTTC.

The chain is built from TRBV28 and TRBJ1-1; tentative D call: TRBD1 (5 bases). The CDR3 extends over 13 amino acids. CDR1 and CDR2 from the germline V gene are MDHEN and SYDVKM. V lost 10 bases and J lost 3, with 15 bases in between. In DNA, the CDR3 is TGTGCCATCCAAGGGGCCCCACACACTGAAGCTTTCTTT. Its translation: CAIQGAPHTEAFF.